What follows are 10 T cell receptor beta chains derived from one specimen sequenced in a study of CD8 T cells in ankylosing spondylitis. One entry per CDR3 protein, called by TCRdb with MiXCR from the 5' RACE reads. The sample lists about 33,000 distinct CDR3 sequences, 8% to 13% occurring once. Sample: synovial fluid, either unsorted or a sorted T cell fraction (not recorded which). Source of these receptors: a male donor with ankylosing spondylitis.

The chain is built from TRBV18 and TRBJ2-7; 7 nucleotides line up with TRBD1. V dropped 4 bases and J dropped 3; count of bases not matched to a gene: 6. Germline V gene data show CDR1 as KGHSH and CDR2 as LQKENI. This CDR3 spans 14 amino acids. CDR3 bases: TGTGCCAGCTCACTGGGACAGAGCTTCTACGAGCAGTACTTC. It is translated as CASSLGQSFYEQYF.

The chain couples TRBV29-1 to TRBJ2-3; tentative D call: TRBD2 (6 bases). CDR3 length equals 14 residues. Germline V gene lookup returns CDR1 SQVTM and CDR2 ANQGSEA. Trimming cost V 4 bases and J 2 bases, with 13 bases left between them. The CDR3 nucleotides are TGCAGCGTTGTTCCGCGGGATTACACAGATACGCAGTATTTT. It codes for CSVVPRDYTDTQYF.

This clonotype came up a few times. CDR3 loop: CASSLAGVSYTDTQYF. The CDR3 DNA is TGCGCCAGCAGCTTGGCCGGGGTCAGTTACACAGATACGCAGTATTTT. The rearrangement uses TRBV5-1 and TRBJ2-3, with D perhaps matching TRBD2 (5 bases). The CDR3 extends over 16 amino acids. CDR1 is SGHRS and CDR2 is YFSETQ in the germline V gene. The V end was cut by 0 bases, the J end by 2 bases, with 13 bases between.

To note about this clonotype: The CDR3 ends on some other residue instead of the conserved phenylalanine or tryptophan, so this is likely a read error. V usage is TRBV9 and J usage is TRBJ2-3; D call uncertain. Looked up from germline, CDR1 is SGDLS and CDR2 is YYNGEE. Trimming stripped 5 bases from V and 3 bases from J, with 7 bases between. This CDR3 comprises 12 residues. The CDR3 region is CASSARTDTQYL. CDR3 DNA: TGTGCCAGCAGTGCTAGGACAGATACGCAGTATTTA.

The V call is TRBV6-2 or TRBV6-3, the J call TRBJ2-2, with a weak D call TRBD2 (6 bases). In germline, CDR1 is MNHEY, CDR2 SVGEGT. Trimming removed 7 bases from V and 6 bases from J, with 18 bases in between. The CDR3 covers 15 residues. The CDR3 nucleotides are TGTGCCAGCACTCGGGAGTGGGTTTTTGCCGGGGAGCTGTTTTTT. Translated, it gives CASTREWVFAGELFF.

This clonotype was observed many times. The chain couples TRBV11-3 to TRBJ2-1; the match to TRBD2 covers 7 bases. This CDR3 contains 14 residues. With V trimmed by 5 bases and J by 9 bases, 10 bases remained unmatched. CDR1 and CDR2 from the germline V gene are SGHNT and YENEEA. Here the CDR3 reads CASSLSPTSPEQFF. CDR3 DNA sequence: TGTGCCAGCAGCCTCTCCCCGACTAGCCCTGAGCAGTTCTTC.

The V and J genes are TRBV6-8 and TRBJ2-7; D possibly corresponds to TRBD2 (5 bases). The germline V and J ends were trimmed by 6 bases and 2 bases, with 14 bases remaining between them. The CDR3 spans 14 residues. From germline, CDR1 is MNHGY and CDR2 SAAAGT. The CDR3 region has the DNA TGTGCCAGCAGGAAGAGGGATGAGACCTACGAGCAGTACTTC. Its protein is CASRKRDETYEQYF.

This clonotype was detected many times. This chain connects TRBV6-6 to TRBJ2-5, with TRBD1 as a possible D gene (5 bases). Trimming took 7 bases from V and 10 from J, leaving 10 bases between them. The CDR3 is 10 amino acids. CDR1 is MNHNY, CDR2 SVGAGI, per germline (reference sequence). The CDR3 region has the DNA TGTGCCAGCAAAGGGGATTTCCAGTACTTC. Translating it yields CASKGDFQYF.

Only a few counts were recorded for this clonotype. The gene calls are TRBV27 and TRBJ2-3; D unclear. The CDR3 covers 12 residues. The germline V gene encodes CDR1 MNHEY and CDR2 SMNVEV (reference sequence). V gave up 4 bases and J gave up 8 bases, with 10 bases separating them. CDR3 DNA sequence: TGTGCCAGCAGTTCGGACCTCTCTACGCAGTATTTT. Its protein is CASSSDLSTQYF.

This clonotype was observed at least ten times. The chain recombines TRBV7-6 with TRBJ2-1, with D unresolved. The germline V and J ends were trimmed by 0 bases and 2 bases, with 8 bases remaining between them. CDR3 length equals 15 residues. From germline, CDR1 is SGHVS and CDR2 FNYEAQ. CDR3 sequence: CASSLAGYPYNEQFF. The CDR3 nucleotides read TGTGCCAGCAGCTTAGCTGGGTACCCCTACAATGAGCAGTTCTTC.